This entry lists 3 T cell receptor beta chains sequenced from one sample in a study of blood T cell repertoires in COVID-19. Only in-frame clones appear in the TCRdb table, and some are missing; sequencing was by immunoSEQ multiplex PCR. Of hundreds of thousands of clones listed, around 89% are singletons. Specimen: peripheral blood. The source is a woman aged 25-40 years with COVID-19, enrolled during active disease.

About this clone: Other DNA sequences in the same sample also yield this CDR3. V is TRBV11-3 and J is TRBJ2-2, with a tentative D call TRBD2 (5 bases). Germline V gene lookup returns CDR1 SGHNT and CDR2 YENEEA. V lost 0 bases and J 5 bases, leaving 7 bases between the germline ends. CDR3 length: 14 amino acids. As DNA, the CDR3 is TGTGCCAGCAGCTTAGATCGGGGTACCGGGGAGCTGTTTTTT. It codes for CASSLDRGTGELFF.

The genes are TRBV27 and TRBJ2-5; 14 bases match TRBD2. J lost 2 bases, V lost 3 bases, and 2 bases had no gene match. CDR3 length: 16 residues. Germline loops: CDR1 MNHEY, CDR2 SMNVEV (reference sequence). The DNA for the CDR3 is TGTGCCAGCAGTTTCCGGACTAGCGGGGGGCAAGAGACCCAGTACTTC. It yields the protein CASSFRTSGGQETQYF.

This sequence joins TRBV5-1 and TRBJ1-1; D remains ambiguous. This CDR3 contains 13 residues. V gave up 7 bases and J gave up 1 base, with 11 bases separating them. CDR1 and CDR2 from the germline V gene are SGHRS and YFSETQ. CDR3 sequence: CASGPNGNTEAFF. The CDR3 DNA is TGCGCCAGCGGTCCGAACGGGAACACTGAAGCTTTCTTT.